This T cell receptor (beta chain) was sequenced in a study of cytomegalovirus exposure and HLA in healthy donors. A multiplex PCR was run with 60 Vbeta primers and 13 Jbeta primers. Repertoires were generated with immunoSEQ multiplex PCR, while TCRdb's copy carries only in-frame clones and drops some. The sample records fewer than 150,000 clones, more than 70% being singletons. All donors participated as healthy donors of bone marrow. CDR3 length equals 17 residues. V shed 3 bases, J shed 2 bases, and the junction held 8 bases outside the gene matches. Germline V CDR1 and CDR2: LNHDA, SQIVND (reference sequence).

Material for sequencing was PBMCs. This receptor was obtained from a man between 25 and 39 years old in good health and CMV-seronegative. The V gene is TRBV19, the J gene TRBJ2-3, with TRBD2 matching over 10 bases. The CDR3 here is CASSIERTSGNTDTQYF. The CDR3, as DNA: TGTGCCAGTAGTATCGAGAGGACTAGCGGCAACACAGATACGCAGTATTTT.